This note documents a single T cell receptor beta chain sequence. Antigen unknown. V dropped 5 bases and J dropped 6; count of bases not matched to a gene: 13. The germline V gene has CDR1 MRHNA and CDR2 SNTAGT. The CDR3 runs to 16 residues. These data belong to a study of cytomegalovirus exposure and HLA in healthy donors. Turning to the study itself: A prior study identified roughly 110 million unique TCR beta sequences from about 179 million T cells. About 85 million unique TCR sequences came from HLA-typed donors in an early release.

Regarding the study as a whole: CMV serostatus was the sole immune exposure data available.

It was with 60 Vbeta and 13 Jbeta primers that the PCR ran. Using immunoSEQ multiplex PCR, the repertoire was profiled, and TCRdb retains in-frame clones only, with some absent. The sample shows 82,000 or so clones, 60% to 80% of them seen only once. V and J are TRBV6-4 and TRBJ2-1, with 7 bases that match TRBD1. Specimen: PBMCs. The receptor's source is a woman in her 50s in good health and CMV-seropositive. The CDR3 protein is CASSPGTVVGGNEQFF. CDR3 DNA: TGTGCCAGCAGTCCCGGGACAGTCGTCGGAGGCAATGAGCAGTTCTTC.